What follows are 27 T cell receptor beta chains derived from one specimen sequenced in a study of shared clonotypes between healthy human individuals. Libraries were prepared by immunoSEQ multiplex PCR; TCRdb keeps only in-frame clonotypes and omits some of them. The table shows around 340,000 clones, with about 70% occurring only once. The specimen was memory CD4+ T cells sorted from blood. The subset here: CD45RA-negative fraction. Every receptor here comes from a man younger than 45 in good health.

This clone was seen a single time. The chain uses TRBV6-1 and TRBJ2-5, with TRBD2 matching 8 bases. V shed 8 bases, J shed 5 bases, and the junction held 10 bases outside the gene matches. This CDR3 has 14 amino acids. Germline CDR1 and CDR2: MNHNS and SASEGT. CDR3 sequence (DNA): TGTGCCAGCCTGGCGGGAGGCCCCGGGGAGACCCAGTACTTC. It is translated as CASLAGGPGETQYF.

CDR3 nucleotide sequence: TGTGCCAGCAGCTTGGTCCTCCTGGGTACCGGGGAGCTGTTTTTT. Protein sequence: CASSLVLLGTGELFF. The chain is built from TRBV7-8 and TRBJ2-2; D is uncertain. This CDR3 is built from 15 residues. Trimming pared 3 bases from V and 5 bases from J, leaving 13 bases between. Germline CDR1 SGHVS, CDR2 FQNEAQ.

CDR3 coding DNA: TGTGCCGGCTCAGGGGGGAGCACTTTTAGGAATGAGCAGTTCTTC. This translates into CAGSGGSTFRNEQFF. The V and J genes are TRBV7-2 and TRBJ2-1; a possible D gene is TRBD1 (7 bases). Germline V gene lookup returns CDR1 SGHTA and CDR2 FQGNSA. This CDR3 has 15 residues. V dropped 11 bases and J dropped 7 bases, with 24 bases sitting between them.

This sequence joins TRBV30 and TRBJ1-3; a possible D gene is TRBD1 (5 bases). Trimming removed 5 bases at V and 0 bases at J, with 14 bases between. The CDR3 is made up of 15 amino acids. In germline, CDR1 is GTSNPN, CDR2 SVGIG (reference sequence). The CDR3 DNA follows: TGTGCCTGGGGACGCGGGGACTCCTCTGGAAACACCATATATTTT. It yields the protein CAWGRGDSSGNTIYF.

J is TRBJ2-7 and V is TRBV29-1, with D unresolved. V dropped 3 bases and J dropped 2 bases, with 11 bases sitting between them. CDR1 and CDR2 (germline): SQVTM, ANQGSEA. This CDR3 spans 13 amino acids. CDR3 nucleotides: TGCAGCGTTGAGGCAGGCCCTGCCTACGAGCAGTACTTC. Translation gives CSVEAGPAYEQYF.

The rearrangement joins TRBV7-6 to TRBJ2-7, with D perhaps being TRBD1 or TRBD2 (5 bases each). V gave up 4 bases and J gave up 2 bases, with 15 bases separating them. This CDR3 has 15 amino acids. The germline gives CDR1 SGHVS, CDR2 FNYEAQ. The CDR3 loop reads CASSSGTDVTYEQYF. Here the CDR3 DNA reads TGTGCCAGCAGCTCAGGGACCGACGTAACCTACGAGCAGTACTTC.

The rearrangement links TRBV19 to TRBJ1-4; 8 bases are a match to TRBD1. The V and J ends lost 10 bases and 3 bases, in that order; junction bases with no gene match: 16. Germline-derived CDR1 and CDR2 are LNHDA and SQIVND (reference sequence). The CDR3 is 17 amino acids. The CDR3 coding sequence is TGTGCCATCCACCCGGGACAGGTATCTCCCCCTAATGAAAAACTGTTTTTT. Its translation is CAIHPGQVSPPNEKLFF.

The rearrangement links TRBV5-1 to TRBJ2-5; D possibly corresponds to TRBD2 (5 bases). The germline V gene encodes CDR1 SGHRS and CDR2 YFSETQ. The V end was cut by 1 base, the J end by 5 bases, with 12 bases between. CDR3 length equals 14 residues. For the CDR3, the DNA is TGCGCCAGCAGCTTGACTCGAGCGGCGGAGACCCAGTACTTC. Translation: CASSLTRAAETQYF.

This chain links TRBV6-5 with TRBJ2-3; the D is unclear. The CDR3 is made up of 12 amino acids. V was pared by 2 bases and J by 6 bases, with 6 bases between. Germline CDR1 and CDR2: MNHEY and SVGAGI. The CDR3 nucleotides are TGTGCCAGCAGTTACGGCCAGGATACGCAGTATTTT. Amino acid sequence: CASSYGQDTQYF.

This chain uses TRBV7-2 with TRBJ2-3, with D possibly being TRBD1 (5 bases). Germline values: CDR1 SGHTA, CDR2 FQGNSA. Trimming stripped 6 bases from V and 0 bases from J, with 10 bases between. CDR3 size: 14 residues. CDR3 loop: CASRGVASTDTQYF. CDR3 in DNA: TGTGCCAGCAGAGGGGTGGCTAGCACAGATACGCAGTATTTT.

With regard to this clone: The same CDR3 arises from other DNA sequences in this sample as well. The chain uses TRBV4-2 and TRBJ2-5; perhaps TRBD1 as D (6 bases). The germline V and J ends were trimmed by 0 bases and 2 bases, with 10 bases remaining between them. The CDR3 consists of 15 residues. Germline V lookup: CDR1 LGHNA, CDR2 YNFKEQ. The DNA of the CDR3 is TGTGCCAGCAGCCAAGAAGGGGGAGATCAAGAGACCCAGTACTTC. Protein sequence: CASSQEGGDQETQYF.

This clone was counted a single time. The chain is built from TRBV7-6 and TRBJ2-1; D might be TRBD1 or TRBD2, each matching 5 bases. CDR1 is SGHVS, CDR2 FNYEAQ, per germline. The CDR3 covers 14 residues. Trimming took off 5 bases at V and 6 bases at J, with 14 bases between the two ends. CDR3 nucleotides: TGTGCCAGCAGCAATACACTAGGGACCAATGAGCAGTTCTTC. This encodes CASSNTLGTNEQFF.

This clone came up a few times. The J gene is TRBJ2-1, the V gene TRBV7-3, with D possibly called TRBD1 or TRBD2 (5 bases each). Between the trimmed V and J ends, which lost 5 bases and 12 bases, there was a span of 17 bases. The germline CDR1 and CDR2 sequences are SGHTA and FQGTGA. The CDR3 contains 13 residues. The chain's CDR3 is CASSPGTNLAQFF. The DNA of the CDR3 is TGTGCCAGCAGCCCCGGGACCAACTTGGCGCAGTTCTTC.

The genes are TRBV28 and TRBJ2-3, with 8 nucleotides matching TRBD2. The CDR3 spans 15 residues. Germline loops: CDR1 MDHEN, CDR2 SYDVKM. The V segment lost 6 bases and the J segment 1 base; nucleotides outside the gene matches: 6. The CDR3 region is CASSPAGVGTDTQYF. The CDR3 region has the DNA TGTGCCAGCAGCCCAGCGGGAGTCGGCACAGATACGCAGTATTTT.

There are a few counts of this clone. The gene calls are TRBV6-6 and TRBJ2-1; TRBD2 matches at 9 bases. Trimming removed 5 bases from V and 5 bases from J; junction bases left unmatched: 7. CDR3 length: 15 amino acids. Germline V gives CDR1 MNHNY, CDR2 SVGAGI (reference sequence). CDR3 nucleotide sequence: TGTGCCAGCAGTGGGCGGGAGGGCCCTAACAATGAGCAGTTCTTC. Translation: CASSGREGPNNEQFF.

This clone was recorded a few times. V is TRBV7-9 and J is TRBJ2-1, with D unclear. V lost 3 bases and J 7 bases, leaving 19 bases between the germline ends. This CDR3 comprises 16 residues. Germline values: CDR1 SEHNR, CDR2 FQNEAQ (reference sequence). This CDR3 is CASSFKSYGVKNEQFF. As DNA, the CDR3 is TGTGCCAGCAGCTTTAAGTCATATGGGGTCAAAAATGAGCAGTTCTTC. Variable domain in full (rest from reference TRBV7-9 and TRBJ2-1): DTGVSQNPRHKITKRGQNVTFRCDPISEHNRLYWYRQTLGQGPEFLTYFQNEAQLEKSRLLSDRFSAERPKGSFSTLEIQRTEQGDSAMYLCASSFKSYGVKNEQFFGPGTRLTVL.

The chain recombines TRBV30 with TRBJ1-4; tentative D call: TRBD1 (6 bases). Trimming took 0 bases from V and 7 from J, leaving 12 bases between them. CDR3 length: 14 amino acids. Germline values: CDR1 GTSNPN, CDR2 SVGIG (reference sequence). The CDR3 bases are TGTGCCTGGAGTGTCGGGGGCGCTCGTGAAAAACTGTTTTTT. This encodes CAWSVGGAREKLFF.

This clone has more than one count but fewer than ten. This CDR3 is CASGRTGRPINEQFF. The CDR3 DNA is TGTGCTAGTGGTCGGACAGGGAGACCCATCAATGAGCAGTTCTTC. V usage is TRBV12-5 and J usage is TRBJ2-1; 8 bases line up with TRBD1. Germline-derived CDR1 and CDR2 are LGHNT and FRNRAP. V trimming: 5 bases; J trimming: 6 bases; junction bases outside the gene matches: 9. The CDR3 runs to 15 residues.

Concerning this clone itself: This specimen includes other DNA sequences encoding the same CDR3. The chain is built from TRBV9 and TRBJ1-1; the match to TRBD1 covers 8 bases. Germline CDR1 and CDR2: SGDLS and YYNGEE. V was clipped by 0 bases and J by 1 base; unmatched bases: 5. This CDR3 is 16 amino acids long. DNA of the CDR3: TGTGCCAGCAGCGTAGGGGCAGGGGGCAAGAACACTGAAGCTTTCTTT. Protein product: CASSVGAGGKNTEAFF. Supplemented by reference TRBV9 and TRBJ1-1, the full variable domain reads DSGVTQTPKHLITATGQRVTLRCSPRSGDLSVYWYQQSLDQGLQFLIQYYNGEERAKGNILERFSAQQFPDLHSELNLSSLELGDSALYFCASSVGAGGKNTEAFFGQGTRLTVV.

Remarks on this clone: At one end the junction does not follow the germline gene, possibly because of a read error. The chain carries TRBV6-1 and TRBJ1-4; 8 bases fit TRBD1. Germline CDR1 and CDR2: MNHNS and SASEGT. The CDR3 length is 14 residues. CDR3 in amino acids: CVSSEMRDRGKLFF. The CDR3 DNA follows: TGTGTCAGCAGTGAAATGAGAGACAGGGGAAAACTGTTTTTT.

This clone was observed a handful of times. This chain connects TRBV6-6 to TRBJ2-7, with 7 positions matching TRBD1. The J segment lost 5 bases and the V segment lost 6 bases, leaving 10 bases of the junction unmatched. There are 14 residues in the CDR3. Looked up from germline, CDR1 is MNHNY and CDR2 is SVGAGI (reference sequence). CDR3 in DNA: TGTGCCAGCAGGGTCGACAGGGCCCCTAACGAGCAGTACTTC. Translation gives CASRVDRAPNEQYF.

The chain combines TRBV18 with TRBJ2-7; no clear D gene. Trimming removed 1 base from V and 7 bases from J, with 5 bases in between. The germline V gene encodes CDR1 KGHSH and CDR2 LQKENI. This CDR3 is built from 11 residues. The CDR3, as DNA: TGTGCCAGCTCACCACTCGAAGAGCAGTACTTC. It yields the protein CASSPLEEQYF.

This clone appeared once. The V gene is TRBV28, the J gene TRBJ1-4, with TRBD1 matching 7 bases. This CDR3 is built from 15 residues. V lost 6 bases to trimming and J lost 4 bases; unmatched junction nucleotides: 8. Germline V CDR1 and CDR2: MDHEN, SYDVKM. CDR3 amino acids: CASSPRGVGNEKLFF. The CDR3, as DNA: TGTGCCAGCAGCCCCAGGGGGGTGGGTAATGAAAAACTGTTTTTT. The full variable domain, in which reference TRBV28 and TRBJ1-4 provide the parts outside the CDR3, is DVKVTQSSRYLVKRTGEKVFLECVQDMDHENMFWYRQDPGLGLRLIYFSYDVKMKEKGDIPEGYSVSREKKERFSLILESASTNQTSMYLCASSPRGVGNEKLFFGSGTQLSVL.

This clone has just one count. The rearrangement links TRBV5-1 to TRBJ2-1, with a possible D match to TRBD1 (5 bases). CDR1 is SGHRS and CDR2 is YFSETQ in the germline V gene. V shed 0 bases and J shed 9 bases, with 13 bases lying between them. The CDR3 is made up of 14 amino acids. The CDR3 reads CASSLVQGSGEQFF. CDR3 coding DNA: TGCGCCAGCAGCTTGGTTCAGGGCTCAGGTGAGCAGTTCTTC.

This clone came up once. The chain has TRBV28 and TRBJ2-7, with D unclear. Per the germline V gene, CDR1 is MDHEN and CDR2 is SYDVKM. The CDR3 is 12 amino acids. V dropped 8 bases and J dropped 2 bases, with 10 bases sitting between them. CDR3 residues: CASSNVPYEQYF. In DNA, the CDR3 is TGTGCCAGCTCCAACGTTCCCTACGAGCAGTACTTC.

This sequence joins TRBV7-9 and TRBJ2-1; no reliable D call. In germline, CDR1 is SEHNR, CDR2 FQNEAQ (reference sequence). The V end was cut by 4 bases, the J end by 7 bases, with 11 bases between. The CDR3 length is 13 residues. CDR3 in amino acids: CASSSQSGNEQFF. In DNA form, the CDR3 reads TGTGCCAGCAGCTCCCAGAGTGGGAATGAGCAGTTCTTC.

The chain carries TRBV27 and TRBJ2-7, with unresolved D. The germline V gene has CDR1 MNHEY and CDR2 SMNVEV (reference sequence). Trimming took off 7 bases at V and 0 bases at J, with 16 bases between the two ends. This CDR3 is built from 15 residues. Here the CDR3 reads CASTPSALFSYEQYF. CDR3 bases: TGTGCCAGCACACCGTCAGCTCTCTTCTCCTACGAGCAGTACTTC.